This TCR beta chain was recovered during a study of shared clonotypes between healthy human individuals. On the study more broadly: CD4 naive and CD4 memory each took three plates per donor, while CD8 naive took two and CD8 memory one.

In the authors' methods: Filtering of immunoSEQ junctional sequences could not match full-length read filtering. Here immunoSEQ multiplex PCR was the method, and the copy in TCRdb shows in-frame clones only, minus some. From that table come the V and J calls and clone size; the DNA was used to work out D and trimming. Among about 2.2 million clones listed, more than 85% were seen once. Overall study findings and caveats: An anticipated effect of sequencing depth on clonotype sharing among donors was recognized.

V shed 3 bases and J 0 bases; nucleotides not matched to a gene: 11. Germline V gene lookup returns CDR1 MNHEY and CDR2 SMNVEV (reference sequence). The CDR3 sequence is 20 residues long. CD45RO-negative, CCR7-positively selected cells formed the naive CD8 fraction, excluding terminally differentiated effector memory CD45RA+ cells. The study enrolled healthy HIV-negative adults without recent acute infections or vaccinations as donors. As concerns this clone: Its antigen is not known.

Sequences were obtained from naive CD8+ T cells from PBMCs. The sequence came from a man between 18 and 35 years old in good health. Some clones in this sample may be carry-over from other donors' samples. The chain recombines TRBV27 with TRBJ2-4; 13 nucleotides align to TRBD2. The CDR3 region has the DNA TGTGCCAGCAGTTTCCTTCATACCGGGACTAGCGGGATAGCCAAAAACATTCAGTACTTC. Protein: CASSFLHTGTSGIAKNIQYF.